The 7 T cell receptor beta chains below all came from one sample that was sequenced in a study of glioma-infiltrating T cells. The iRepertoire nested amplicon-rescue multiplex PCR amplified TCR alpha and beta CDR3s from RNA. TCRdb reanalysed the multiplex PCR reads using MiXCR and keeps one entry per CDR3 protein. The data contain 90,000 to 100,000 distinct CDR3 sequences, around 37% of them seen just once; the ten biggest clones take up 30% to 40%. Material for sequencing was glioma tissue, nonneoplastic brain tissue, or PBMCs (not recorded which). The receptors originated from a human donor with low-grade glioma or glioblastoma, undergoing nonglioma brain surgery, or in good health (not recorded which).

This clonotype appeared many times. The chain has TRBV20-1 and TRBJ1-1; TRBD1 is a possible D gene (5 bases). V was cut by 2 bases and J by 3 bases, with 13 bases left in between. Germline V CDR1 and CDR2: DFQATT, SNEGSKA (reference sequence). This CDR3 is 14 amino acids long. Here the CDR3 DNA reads TGCAGTGCTAGACCTCCGTGGGGGGACACTGAAGCTTTCTTT. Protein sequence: CSARPPWGDTEAFF.

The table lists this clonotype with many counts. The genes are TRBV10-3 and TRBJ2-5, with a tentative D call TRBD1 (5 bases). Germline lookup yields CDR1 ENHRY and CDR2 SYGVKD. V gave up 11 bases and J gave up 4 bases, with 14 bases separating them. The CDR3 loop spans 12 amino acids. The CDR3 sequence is CASQGLSETQYF. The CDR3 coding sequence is TGTGCCTCGCAGGGATTGTCAGAGACCCAGTACTTC.

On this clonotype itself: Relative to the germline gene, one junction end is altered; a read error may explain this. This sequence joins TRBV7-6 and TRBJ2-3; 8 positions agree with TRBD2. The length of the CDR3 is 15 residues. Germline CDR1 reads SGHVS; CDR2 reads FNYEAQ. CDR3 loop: CPSSSGTSGTDTQYF. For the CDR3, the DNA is TGTCCCAGCAGCTCCGGGACTAGTGGCACAGATACGCAGTATTTT.

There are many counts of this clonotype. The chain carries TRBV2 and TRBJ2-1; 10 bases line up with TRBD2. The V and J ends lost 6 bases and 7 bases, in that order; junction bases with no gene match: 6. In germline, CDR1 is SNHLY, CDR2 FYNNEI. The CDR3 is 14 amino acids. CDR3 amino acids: CASSRTSGGNEQFF. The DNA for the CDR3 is TGTGCCAGCAGCAGGACTAGCGGAGGAAATGAGCAGTTCTTC.

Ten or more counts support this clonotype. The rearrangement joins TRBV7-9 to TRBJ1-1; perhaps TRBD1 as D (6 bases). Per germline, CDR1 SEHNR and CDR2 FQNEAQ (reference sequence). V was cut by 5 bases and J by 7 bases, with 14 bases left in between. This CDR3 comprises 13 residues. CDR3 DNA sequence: TGTGCCAGCAGCGATGGACAGTTTAATGAAGCTTTCTTT. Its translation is CASSDGQFNEAFF.

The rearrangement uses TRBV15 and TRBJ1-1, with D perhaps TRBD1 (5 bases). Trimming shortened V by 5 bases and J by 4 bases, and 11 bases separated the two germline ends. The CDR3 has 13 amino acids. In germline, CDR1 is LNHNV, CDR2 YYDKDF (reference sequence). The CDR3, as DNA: TGTGCCACCAGCGCTCGGGGGAGCACTGAAGCTTTCTTT. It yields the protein CATSARGSTEAFF.

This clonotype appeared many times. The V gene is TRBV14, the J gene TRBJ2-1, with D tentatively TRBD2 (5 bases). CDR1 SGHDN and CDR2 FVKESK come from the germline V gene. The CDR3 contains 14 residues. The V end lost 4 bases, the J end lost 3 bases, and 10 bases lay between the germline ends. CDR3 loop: CASSRLAVYNEQFF. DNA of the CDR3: TGTGCCAGCAGCCGCCTAGCCGTCTACAATGAGCAGTTCTTC.